These 28 T cell receptor beta chains share one sample of origin, sequenced in a study of T cell responses to AZD1222 COVID-19 vaccine. The assay was immunoSEQ multiplex PCR, and TCRdb's table has in-frame clones only and misses some. The table has roughly 84,000 clones, 75% to 90% seen once. Sequencing used peripheral blood, obtained 28 days after the second AZD1222 dose. These receptors were taken from an adult who received the AZD1222 COVID-19 vaccine.

This chain connects TRBV6-6 to TRBJ1-2, with TRBD1 matching 7 bases. The V segment lost 6 bases and the J segment 13 bases; nucleotides outside the gene matches: 5. CDR3 size: 10 residues. Germline values: CDR1 MNHNY, CDR2 SVGAGI (reference sequence). The CDR3 bases are TGTGCCAGCAGAGACAGGGAGTTCACCTTC. It is translated as CASRDREFTF.

The chain couples TRBV28 to TRBJ2-7; possible D gene TRBD1, 7 bases. There are 18 residues in the CDR3. CDR1 MDHEN and CDR2 SYDVKM come from the germline V gene. The ends were cut back, 4 bases at V and 2 bases at J, with 24 bases in the middle. The CDR3 DNA follows: TGTGCCAGCAGTTCGGGACAGCAGCTCGGGAGAATGACCTACGAGCAGTACTTC. It codes for CASSSGQQLGRMTYEQYF.

The CDR3 is CASSPSTDTQYF. The CDR3 DNA follows: TGTGCCAGCAGCCCCTCCACAGATACGCAGTATTTT. J is TRBJ2-3 and V is TRBV7-3; D not certain. Germline values: CDR1 SGHTA, CDR2 FQGTGA. Trimming stripped 5 bases from V and 2 bases from J, with 5 bases between. The CDR3 totals 12 residues.

The chain carries TRBV11-2 and TRBJ2-1; D perhaps matches TRBD1 (6 bases). The V gene lost 2 bases and the J gene lost 3 bases, with 8 bases spanning the gap. The germline V gene has CDR1 SGHAT and CDR2 FQNNGV. The CDR3 loop spans 14 amino acids. The DNA of the CDR3 is TGTGCCAGCAGCTTAACAGGGAACTACAATGAGCAGTTCTTC. Amino acid sequence: CASSLTGNYNEQFF.

The chain has TRBV9 and TRBJ2-3; a weak D match, TRBD1 (5 bases). V was shortened by 4 bases and J by 4 bases, with 13 bases between the two germline ends. The length of the CDR3 is 14 residues. Germline V gives CDR1 SGDLS, CDR2 YYNGEE. The CDR3 nucleotides read TGTGCCAGCAGCCCCCGGCCAGGGTCAGATACGCAGTATTTT. Translation: CASSPRPGSDTQYF.

The chain joins TRBV4-3 to TRBJ2-7; TRBD2 aligns across 7 bases. The trim removed 0 bases at V and 2 bases at J, leaving 10 bases unmatched. Germline V lookup: CDR1 LGHNA, CDR2 YSLEER. The CDR3 has 17 amino acids. CDR3 DNA: TGCGCCAGCAGCCAAGACTCCCGAACTAGCGCTACCTACGAGCAGTACGTC. Protein: CASSQDSRTSATYEQYV.

This rearrangement joins TRBV4-3 to TRBJ1-1; 8 bases align to TRBD1. Germline V gene sequence: CDR1 LGHNA, CDR2 YSLEER. The V and J ends lost 3 bases and 1 base, in that order; junction bases with no gene match: 4. CDR3 length equals 15 residues. CDR3 residues: CASSQGTGQNTEAFF. The CDR3 DNA is TGCGCCAGCAGCCAGGGGACAGGCCAGAACACTGAAGCTTTCTTT.

The genes are TRBV20-1 and TRBJ1-1; D may be TRBD1 (6 bases). The CDR3 spans 12 residues. Germline CDR1 reads DFQATT; CDR2 reads SNEGSKA (reference sequence). V lost 3 bases and J lost 4, with 9 bases in between. CDR3 coding DNA: TGCAGTGCTAGTCGCAGGGGCACTGAAGCTTTCTTT. This encodes CSASRRGTEAFF.

V and J are TRBV28 and TRBJ1-2, with 8 bases fitting TRBD1. This CDR3 contains 16 residues. The V gene's germline CDR1 is MDHEN and CDR2 SYDVKM. After removal of 7 bases from V and 6 bases from J, the junction contained 16 bases not matched to a gene. Here the CDR3 DNA reads TGTGCCAGCACCACTGGCGGGACAGGAAACTACCATGGCTACACCTTC. Translating gives CASTTGGTGNYHGYTF.

This chain connects TRBV7-9 to TRBJ2-3; D is ambiguous. CDR1 is SEHNR and CDR2 is FQNEAQ in the germline V gene (reference sequence). V was trimmed by 5 bases and J by 8 bases, leaving 26 bases between them. The length of the CDR3 is 17 residues. The CDR3 nucleotides read TGTGCCAGCAGCCCCCCGGCCCTGCCTCGGGCCTCCGGTACGCAGTATTTT. This encodes CASSPPALPRASGTQYF.

The chain carries TRBV5-4 and TRBJ1-1, with D unclear. The CDR3 runs 13 residues. V was shortened by 0 bases and J by 11 bases, with 14 bases between the two germline ends. Germline V CDR1 and CDR2: SGHNT, YYREEE (reference sequence). The CDR3 sequence is CASSLASSRTAFF. CDR3 nucleotide sequence: TGTGCCAGCAGCTTGGCATCTAGTAGGACGGCTTTCTTT.

The genes are TRBV6-5 and TRBJ1-6; D uncertain. The V and J ends lost 2 bases and 7 bases respectively, with 15 bases between them. This CDR3 is 16 amino acids long. CDR1 is MNHEY, CDR2 SVGAGI, per germline. The CDR3 protein is CASSYDDRKGNSPLHF. The CDR3 DNA is TGTGCCAGCAGTTACGATGACCGAAAGGGAAATTCACCCCTCCACTTT.

This clone was recorded once. The chain combines TRBV27 with TRBJ1-5; possible D gene TRBD1, 6 bases. CDR3 size: 15 residues. Germline V gives CDR1 MNHEY, CDR2 SMNVEV (reference sequence). V was shortened by 7 bases and J by 9 bases, with 22 bases between the two germline ends. CDR3 DNA sequence: TGTGCCAGCACCCAGACAGGAAATGGGGCTGGGCCCCAGCATTTT. It specifies CASTQTGNGAGPQHF.

V is TRBV4-2 and J is TRBJ1-3; D unresolved. V lost 3 bases to trimming and J lost 2 bases, with 5 bases between them. Germline V gene sequence: CDR1 LGHNA, CDR2 YNFKEQ. This CDR3 contains 13 residues. CDR3 in amino acids: CASSQVAGNTIYF. The CDR3 DNA sequence: TGTGCCAGCAGCCAGGTAGCTGGAAACACCATATATTTT.

This rearrangement joins TRBV7-7 to TRBJ2-2; a possible D gene is TRBD2 (5 bases). The V end was cut by 5 bases, the J end by 0 bases, with 10 bases between. The germline V gene encodes CDR1 SSHAT and CDR2 FNYEAQ (reference sequence). This CDR3 region has 15 residues. As DNA, the CDR3 is TGTGCCAGCAGCCGGACGGACTCGAACACCGGGGAGCTGTTTTTT. Protein sequence: CASSRTDSNTGELFF. The entire variable domain, with the rest obtained from reference TRBV7-7 and TRBJ2-2, is as follows: GAGVSQSPRYKVTKRGQDVTLRCDPISSHATLYWYQQALGQGPEFLTYFNYEAQPDKSGLPSDRFSAERPEGSISTLTIQRTEQRDSAMYRCASSRTDSNTGELFFGEGSRLTVL.

The rearrangement joins TRBV7-9 to TRBJ1-5; D is undetermined. This CDR3 has 14 amino acids. Germline CDR1 reads SEHNR; CDR2 reads FQNEAQ (reference sequence). V dropped 6 bases and J dropped 5 bases, with 14 bases sitting between them. DNA of the CDR3: TGTGCCAGCAGTCCGGACGGATTATATCAGCCCCAGCATTTT. Translated: CASSPDGLYQPQHF.

CDR3 sequence: CASSYARGNSPLHF. As DNA, the CDR3 is TGTGCCAGCAGTTACGCCCGGGGAAATTCACCCCTCCACTTT. This sequence joins TRBV6-2 or TRBV6-3 and TRBJ1-6; no definite D call. This CDR3 has 14 amino acids. Germline CDR1 and CDR2: MNHEY and SVGEGT. The V gene lost 2 bases and the J gene lost 7 bases, with 9 bases spanning the gap.

The chain joins TRBV12-5 to TRBJ1-6; 7 nucleotides align to TRBD1. V was clipped by 8 bases and J by 5 bases; unmatched bases: 6. The germline V gene encodes CDR1 LGHNT and CDR2 FRNRAP. The CDR3 extends over 14 amino acids. The CDR3 nucleotides read TGTGCTAGTTTGGAACAGGGGAATAATTCACCCCTCCACTTT. This gives the protein CASLEQGNNSPLHF.

The chain joins TRBV19 to TRBJ1-3, with D perhaps TRBD1 (6 bases). Germline V gene data show CDR1 as LNHDA and CDR2 as SQIVND (reference sequence). V was shortened by 7 bases and J by 0 bases, with 16 bases between the two germline ends. The CDR3 is 16 amino acids. The CDR3 DNA sequence: TGTGCCAGTACCATCAATGGACAGATCTCTGGAAACACCATATATTTT. Residues: CASTINGQISGNTIYF.

This clone was seen at least ten times. This chain links TRBV28 with TRBJ1-5, with 7 positions matching TRBD1. This CDR3 comprises 15 residues. Germline-derived CDR1 and CDR2 are MDHEN and SYDVKM. V was pared by 5 bases and J by 3 bases, with 7 bases of the junction left unmatched. The DNA for the CDR3 is TGTGCCAGCAGTGAAGAGGACAGGCACAATCAGCCCCAGCATTTT. Protein product: CASSEEDRHNQPQHF.

In nucleotides, the CDR3 is TGTGCCAGCAGTGAACGGGGCAGGGTTGGGAATGAGCAGTTCTTC. It yields the protein CASSERGRVGNEQFF. The chain employs TRBV2 and TRBJ2-1; the D gene could be TRBD1 or TRBD2 (5 bases each). Germline V gives CDR1 SNHLY, CDR2 FYNNEI. There are 15 residues in the CDR3. Trimming stripped 2 bases from V and 7 bases from J, with 15 bases between.

The chain carries TRBV6-6 and TRBJ1-5; D ambiguous. Germline loops: CDR1 MNHNY, CDR2 SVGAGI (reference sequence). This CDR3 has 16 amino acids. The V end lost 9 bases, the J end lost 1 base, and 19 bases lay between the germline ends. As DNA, the CDR3 is TGTGCCAGTTCGAGTGGGCGCGGTTTGAGCAATCAGCCCCAGCATTTT. It translates to CASSSGRGLSNQPQHF.

This clone was seen only a few times. V is TRBV9 and J is TRBJ1-2; TRBD1 matches 8 bases. V lost 4 bases, J lost 7 bases, and 3 bases stayed unmatched. Germline values: CDR1 SGDLS, CDR2 YYNGEE. The CDR3 loop spans 12 amino acids. CDR3 bases: TGTGCCAGCAGCAAAGACAGGGGTGGCTACACCTTC. Protein: CASSKDRGGYTF.

The rearrangement links TRBV24-1 to TRBJ1-2; TRBD1 matches 7 bases. Germline loops: CDR1 KGHDR, CDR2 SFDVKD. CDR3 size: 15 residues. Germline trimming cut 3 bases from V and 3 bases from J; bases unmatched to any gene: 6. CDR3 in DNA: TGTGCCACCAGTGATACTTCCGGGACAGACTATGGCTACACCTTC. Protein: CATSDTSGTDYGYTF.

The rearrangement links TRBV11-3 to TRBJ2-1, with D possibly TRBD1 on 7 matching bases. The V and J ends lost 4 bases and 13 bases respectively, with 23 bases between them. The V gene's germline CDR1 is SGHNT and CDR2 YENEEA. The CDR3 consists of 15 residues. CDR3 amino acids: CASSSLIGGTAKQFF. DNA of the CDR3: TGTGCCAGCAGCTCGCTCATCGGAGGGACAGCCAAACAGTTCTTC. The variable domain in full, completed from reference TRBV11-3 and TRBJ2-1, reads EAGVVQSPRYKIIEKKQPVAFWCNPISGHNTLYWYLQNLGQGPELLIRYENEEAVDDSQLPKDRFSAERLKGVDSTLKIQPAELGDSAVYLCASSSLIGGTAKQFFGPGTRLTVL.

This chain uses TRBV7-2 with TRBJ2-1, with 10 positions matching TRBD2. Unmatched junction bases numbered 7, after V lost 5 bases and J lost 3 bases. CDR1 and CDR2 from the germline V gene are SGHTA and FQGNSA. The CDR3 spans 16 residues. The CDR3 DNA follows: TGTGCCAGCAGCAGCCTAGCGGGAGCTTACTACAATGAGCAGTTCTTC. This codes for CASSSLAGAYYNEQFF.

This chain connects TRBV29-1 to TRBJ2-1; D remains unclear. The V gene's germline CDR1 is SQVTM and CDR2 ANQGSEA. V was cut by 6 bases and J by 2 bases, with 14 bases left in between. This CDR3 contains 14 residues. CDR3 DNA sequence: TGCAGCGTCGGTTTGAGGCTAGCCTACAATGAGCAGTTCTTC. Encoded protein: CSVGLRLAYNEQFF.

The chain couples TRBV21-1 to TRBJ2-2; the D call in the table, TRBD1, was not verified against the DNA. TRBV21-1 is tagged as a pseudogene. The CDR3 has 16 amino acids. The CDR3 region is CASSNRQGLCTGELFF. The CDR3 DNA follows: TGTGCCAGCAGCAATAGACAGGGTCTTTGTACCGGGGAGCTGTTTTTT.